These 19 T cell receptor beta chains originate from one sample sequenced in a study of T cell repertoires in cytomegalovirus infection. No antigen has been assigned to these receptors. TCRdb used MiXCR to reprocess the reads, holding one entry per CDR3 protein. Among roughly 700,000 distinct CDR3 sequences listed, 30% to 35% were seen once. Sample: cultured PBMCs, taken from culture after CMV antigen stimulation. Receptors originate from a human donor in good health (CMV status not recorded). Some clones in this sample may be carry-over from other donors' samples.

This clonotype has a handful of counts. The chain recombines TRBV28 with TRBJ1-5, with TRBD1 as a possible D gene (5 bases). The CDR3 spans 15 residues. Deletions cut 6 bases from V and 4 bases from J, with 16 bases between. The germline gives CDR1 MDHEN, CDR2 SYDVKM. CDR3 DNA sequence: TGTGCCAGCAGACGCGGGGCGAGGATTAATCAGCCCCAGCATTTT. It yields the protein CASRRGARINQPQHF.

Of note for this clonotype: At one end the junction does not follow the germline gene, possibly because of a read error. The rearrangement joins TRBV11-2 to TRBJ2-5; D is unclear. Germline CDR1 and CDR2: SGHAT and FQNNGV. The CDR3 loop spans 11 amino acids. CDR3: CASSLGETQTF. CDR3 DNA sequence: TGTGCCAGCAGCTTAGGAGAGACCCAGACCTTC.

This clonotype was observed at least ten times. The chain recombines TRBV12-3 or TRBV12-4 with TRBJ2-3; TRBD1 matches 7 bases. The CDR3 has 17 amino acids. Trimming removed 6 bases from V and 2 bases from J; junction bases left unmatched: 14. CDR3 protein: CASSPPHTGANTDTQYF. The CDR3 nucleotides are TGTGCCAGCAGCCCACCACATACAGGGGCGAACACAGATACGCAGTATTTT.

As to this clonotype: Compared with germline, one end of the junction differs, possibly owing to a read error. The rearrangement uses TRBV5-6 and TRBJ2-3, with D uncertain. The CDR3 is 13 residues long. Germline V gives CDR1 SGHDT, CDR2 YYEEEE. CDR3 sequence (DNA): TGTACCAGCAGCATAATTGACGGCGACCCCCAGTATTTT. It encodes CTSSIIDGDPQYF.

A word on this clonotype: No conserved phenylalanine or tryptophan is present at the end of the CDR3, so a read error is the likely explanation. The chain is built from TRBV7-2 and TRBJ2-1, with 11 bases matching TRBD2. Germline CDR1 reads SGHTA; CDR2 reads FQGNSA. V lost 5 bases to trimming and J lost 8 bases; unmatched junction nucleotides: 17. The CDR3 length is 18 residues. The CDR3, as DNA: TGTGCCAGCAGCCTAAACAGGATACTAGCGGGAGATGTCCATGAGCAGTTCATC. Its translation is CASSLNRILAGDVHEQFI.

The V and J genes are TRBV7-6 and TRBJ1-2; the match to TRBD1 covers 9 bases. J lost 7 bases, V lost 8 bases, and 11 bases had no gene match. The CDR3 has 14 amino acids. CDR1 and CDR2 (germline): SGHVS, FNYEAQ. The CDR3 DNA is TGTGCCAGCGGTATTTCCGGGACAGGGTCTGGCTACACCTTC. It codes for CASGISGTGSGYTF.

The sample holds one count of this clonotype. J is TRBJ1-5 and V is TRBV15; D call uncertain. Trimming stripped 3 bases from V and 0 bases from J, with 12 bases between. The CDR3 runs to 16 residues. Germline V gene sequence: CDR1 LNHNV, CDR2 YYDKDF (reference sequence). The CDR3 region is CATSRGGYNSNQPQHF. As DNA, the CDR3 is TGTGCCACCAGCAGGGGAGGATACAATAGCAATCAGCCCCAGCATTTT.

The chain uses TRBV12-3 or TRBV12-4 and TRBJ1-1; the match to TRBD1 covers 10 bases. This CDR3 is 17 amino acids long. V lost 3 bases, J lost 4 bases, and 11 bases stayed unmatched. The CDR3: CASSFLRGTGVSTEAFF. CDR3 nucleotide sequence: TGTGCCAGCAGTTTTTTGAGGGGGACAGGGGTGAGCACTGAAGCTTTCTTT.

This clonotype was counted only a few times. The V gene is TRBV7-8, the J gene TRBJ1-1, with D hard to call. The germline V gene encodes CDR1 SGHVS and CDR2 FQNEAQ. The CDR3 sequence is 14 residues long. V gave up 5 bases and J gave up 3 bases, with 13 bases separating them. The DNA for the CDR3 is TGTGCCAGCAGCCTCGGCCGACTTGACACTGAAGCTTTCTTT. It specifies CASSLGRLDTEAFF.

This clonotype was detected only a few times. The chain employs TRBV7-9 and TRBJ1-2; D remains ambiguous. The germline gives CDR1 SEHNR, CDR2 FQNEAQ (reference sequence). The CDR3 contains 10 residues. Trimming removed 8 bases from V and 7 bases from J, with 8 bases in between. Written as DNA, the CDR3 is TGTGCCAGCGTCGGGTCTGGCTACACCTTC. Translating it yields CASVGSGYTF.

This clonotype was observed at least ten times. The J gene is TRBJ1-1, the V gene TRBV7-2, with TRBD1 as a possible D gene (6 bases). CDR1 and CDR2 from the germline V gene are SGHTA and FQGNSA. V lost 3 bases, J lost 5 bases, and 10 bases lay in between. This CDR3 has 13 residues. CDR3 amino acids: CASSLDSRTEAFF. CDR3 sequence (DNA): TGTGCCAGCAGCTTGGACAGTCGGACTGAAGCTTTCTTT.

This clonotype turned up a few times. The chain carries TRBV19 and TRBJ1-1, with 7 bases matching TRBD1. V was pared by 3 bases and J by 4 bases, with 8 bases of the junction left unmatched. The CDR3 has 15 residues. Germline V gene data show CDR1 as LNHDA and CDR2 as SQIVND (reference sequence). CDR3 amino acids: CASSIRGSGGTEAFF. The CDR3 coding sequence is TGTGCCAGTAGTATTCGGGGCTCAGGGGGCACTGAAGCTTTCTTT.

In the case of this clonotype: The germline gene is not matched at one end of the junction; a read error may be the cause. The chain uses TRBV7-2 and TRBJ2-3; TRBD1 might be the D (5 bases). The germline V gene encodes CDR1 SGHTA and CDR2 FQGNSA. This CDR3 is 14 amino acids long. The chain's CDR3 is CASSLGVVGDTQYF. The CDR3 region has the DNA TGTGCCAGCAGTTTAGGGGTGGTGGGAGATACGCAGTATTTT.

The chain carries TRBV7-9 and TRBJ1-1, with a possible D match to TRBD1 (5 bases). Germline V gives CDR1 SEHNR, CDR2 FQNEAQ (reference sequence). The CDR3 contains 19 residues. With 6 bases removed from V and 4 bases from J, the gap between germline ends came to 30 bases. The CDR3 DNA follows: TGTGCCAGCAGACCGACCTGGGGGGGGGATTATGAGGGCTTCACTGAAGCTTTCTTT. Protein: CASRPTWGGDYEGFTEAFF.

This clonotype was detected many times. This rearrangement joins TRBV7-8 to TRBJ2-5, with D unclear. The CDR3 loop spans 15 amino acids. Germline V CDR1 and CDR2: SGHVS, FQNEAQ. The V gene lost 1 base and the J gene lost 0 bases, with 9 bases spanning the gap. The CDR3, as DNA: TGTGCCAGCAGCTTAGAACTACTGTACCAAGAGACCCAGTACTTC. It yields the protein CASSLELLYQETQYF. The complete variable domain, with remaining parts taken from reference TRBV7-8 and TRBJ2-5, reads GAGVSQSPRYKVAKRGQDVALRCDPISGHVSLFWYQQALGQGPEFLTYFQNEAQLDKSGLPSDRFFAERPEGSVSTLKIQRTQQEDSAVYLCASSLELLYQETQYFGPGTRLLVL.

This clonotype was counted ten times or more. This chain links TRBV11-1 with TRBJ2-7, with 12 positions matching TRBD1. The CDR3 runs to 13 residues. Germline V lookup: CDR1 SGHAT, CDR2 FQDESV (reference sequence). With 5 bases clipped from V and 6 bases from J, the junction kept 2 bases outside the gene matches. The CDR3 here is CASSGTGGREQYF. In DNA form, the CDR3 reads TGTGCCAGCAGCGGGACAGGGGGCCGCGAGCAGTACTTC.

This clonotype was found many times. The chain carries TRBV4-3 and TRBJ2-1; the match to TRBD2 covers 7 bases. The CDR3 is made up of 15 amino acids. Germline V gives CDR1 LGHNA, CDR2 YSLEER. Unmatched junction bases numbered 18, after V lost 3 bases and J lost 16 bases. CDR3 nucleotides: TGCGCCAGCAGCCATCTAAAGGAGGCTAGCGGAGCGCGCTTCTTC. Translating gives CASSHLKEASGARFF.

The rearrangement uses TRBV29-1 and TRBJ2-7; either TRBD1 or TRBD2 may supply D (5 bases each). The CDR3 has 12 residues. Germline V gives CDR1 SQVTM, CDR2 ANQGSEA. V was trimmed by 5 bases and J by 6 bases, leaving 14 bases between them. The CDR3 DNA sequence: TGCAGCGTTTTTACAGGTACTAGCGAGCAGTACTTC. It codes for CSVFTGTSEQYF.

This clonotype was observed a handful of times. V and J are TRBV20-1 and TRBJ2-4; 7 nucleotides agree with TRBD1. This CDR3 spans 15 amino acids. Germline V lookup: CDR1 DFQATT, CDR2 SNEGSKA (reference sequence). The trim removed 2 bases at V and 3 bases at J, leaving 7 bases unmatched. The CDR3 DNA follows: TGCAGTGCTAGAAGACAGGGCCCGTACAAAAACATTCAGTACTTC. Residues: CSARRQGPYKNIQYF.